The 5 T cell receptor beta chains below come from one sample, sequenced in a study of T cell clonality in common variable immunodeficiency. Notes on the study in general: Fewer deletions and N-nucleotide insertions were reportedly seen in common variable immunodeficiency TCR beta sequences.

Data came from immunoSEQ multiplex PCR; TCRdb stores just in-frame clones and leaves some out. This repertoire holds tens of thousands of clones, and none appear only once. These TCRs' antigens remain unknown. Specimen: peripheral blood mononuclear cells. These receptors all stem from a human donor with common variable immunodeficiency.

This clone was seen many times. Read sequence stops 3 residues before the CDR3 end, and the germline J gene provides the missing end. This chain uses TRBV7-9 with TRBJ2-7; 9 positions match TRBD2. This CDR3 is built from 15 residues. The germline CDR1 and CDR2 sequences are SEHNR and FQNEAQ (reference sequence). Unmatched junction bases numbered 3, after V lost 2 bases and J lost 1 base. CDR3 region: CASSLTSGWSYEQYF. The sequenced part of the CDR3 DNA is TGTGCCAGCAGCTTAACTAGCGGGTGGTCCTACGAG.

This clone was seen ten or more times. The sequenced CDR3 bases are TGTGCCTGGAGCCAGGGCCAGAACACTGAA. Amino acids: CAWSQGQNTE. The full CDR3 protein reads CAWSQGQNTEAFF. V and J are TRBV30 and TRBJ1-1; a weak D match, TRBD1 (5 bases). The read comes to an end 3 residues before the CDR3 does, leaving the germline J gene to fill in the end. The CDR3 is 13 amino acids. CDR1 is GTSNPN and CDR2 is SVGIG in the germline V gene (reference sequence). The germline V and J ends were trimmed by 3 bases and 1 base, with 9 bases remaining between them.

There are many counts of this clone. The read ends 3 residues before the CDR3 terminus; that terminus is restored from the germline J gene. The rearrangement links TRBV19 to TRBJ2-1; tentative D call: TRBD2 (7 bases). Germline loops: CDR1 LNHDA, CDR2 SQIVND (reference sequence). This CDR3 comprises 15 residues. The V end was cut by 2 bases, the J end by 5 bases, with 13 bases between. CDR3 DNA, as far as it was read: TGTGCCAGTAGTATACAGGGAGGGGGTAACAATGAG. Protein sequence: CASSIQGGGNNE. The CDR3, in full, reads CASSIQGGGNNEQFF.

This clone was found many times. With the read ending 3 residues before the CDR3 end, the germline J gene is used to fill in that end. The V and J genes are TRBV19 and TRBJ1-1; TRBD1 matches 9 bases. Trimming cost V 7 bases and J 6 bases; bases outside gene matches: 6. From germline, CDR1 is LNHDA and CDR2 SQIVND (reference sequence). The CDR3 runs to 13 residues. CDR3 region: CASTMTGGPEAFF. The sequenced CDR3 bases are TGTGCCAGTACCATGACAGGGGGTCCTGAA.

In this sample, this clone turned up many times. The CDR3 is cut off 3 residues early in the read; its end comes from the germline J gene. J is TRBJ2-1 and V is TRBV20-1; TRBD1 matches 11 bases. With V trimmed by 1 base and J by 7 bases, 9 bases remained unmatched. The CDR3 spans 16 residues. Germline V CDR1 and CDR2: DFQATT, SNEGSKA (reference sequence). The sequenced part of the CDR3 DNA is TGCAGTGCTAGAGGGGCCCAGGACAGGGGGCGGAATGAG. It specifies CSARGAQDRGRNE. The full CDR3 reads CSARGAQDRGRNEQFF.